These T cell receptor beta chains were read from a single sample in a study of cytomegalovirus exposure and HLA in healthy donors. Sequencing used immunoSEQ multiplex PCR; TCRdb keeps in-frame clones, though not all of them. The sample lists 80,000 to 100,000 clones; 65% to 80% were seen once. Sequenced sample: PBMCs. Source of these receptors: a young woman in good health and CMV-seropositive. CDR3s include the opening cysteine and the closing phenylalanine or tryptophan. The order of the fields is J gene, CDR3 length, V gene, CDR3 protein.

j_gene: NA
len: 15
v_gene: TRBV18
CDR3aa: CASSGDGGSSYEQYF

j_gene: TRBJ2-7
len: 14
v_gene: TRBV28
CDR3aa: CASSFPGSSYEQYF

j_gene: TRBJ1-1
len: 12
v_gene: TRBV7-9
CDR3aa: CSSSLGGTEAFF

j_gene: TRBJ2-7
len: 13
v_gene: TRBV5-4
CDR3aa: CASSRQENYEQYF

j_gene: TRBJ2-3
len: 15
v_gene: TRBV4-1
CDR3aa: CASSPKELSPDTQYF

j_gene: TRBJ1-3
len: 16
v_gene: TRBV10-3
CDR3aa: CALSPAGANSGNTIYF

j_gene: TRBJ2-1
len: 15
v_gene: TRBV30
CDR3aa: CAWSVGTPPLNEQFF

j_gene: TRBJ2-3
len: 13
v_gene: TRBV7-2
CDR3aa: CASTRGGTDTQYF

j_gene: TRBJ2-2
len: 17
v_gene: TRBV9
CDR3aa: CASSVVTSGGNTGELFF

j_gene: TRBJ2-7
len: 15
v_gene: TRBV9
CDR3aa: CASSVGTASSYEQYF

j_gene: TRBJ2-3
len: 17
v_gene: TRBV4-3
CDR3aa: CASSQEGRWSRADTQYF

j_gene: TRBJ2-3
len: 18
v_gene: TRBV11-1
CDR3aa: CASSFREGTGTRTDTQYF

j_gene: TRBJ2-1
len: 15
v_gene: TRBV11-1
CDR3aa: CASSLTASGNNEQFF

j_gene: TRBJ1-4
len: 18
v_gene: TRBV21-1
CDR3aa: CASFPGQESLLKVEKLFF

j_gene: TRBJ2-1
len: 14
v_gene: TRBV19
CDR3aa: CASSPTGTSNEQFF

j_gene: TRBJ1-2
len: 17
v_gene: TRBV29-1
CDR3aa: CSATRRSAGEKNYGYTF

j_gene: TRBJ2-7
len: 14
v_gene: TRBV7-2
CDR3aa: CASSLDPTGYEQYF

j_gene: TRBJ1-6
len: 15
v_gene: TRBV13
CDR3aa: CASSPTTLPNSPLHF

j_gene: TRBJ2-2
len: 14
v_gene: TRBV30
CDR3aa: CACTTGTNTGELFF

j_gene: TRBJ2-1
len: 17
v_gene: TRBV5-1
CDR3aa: CASSLGLAGGPRNEQFF

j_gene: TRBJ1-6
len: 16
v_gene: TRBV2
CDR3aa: CAGDSGQSSYNSPLHF

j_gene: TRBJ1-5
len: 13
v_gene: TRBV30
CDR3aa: CAWSVRPGQPQHF

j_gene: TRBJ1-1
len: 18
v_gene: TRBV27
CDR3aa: CASSPLPWDRGRVTEAFF

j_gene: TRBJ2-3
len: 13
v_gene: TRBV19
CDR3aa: CASCSGRTDTQYF

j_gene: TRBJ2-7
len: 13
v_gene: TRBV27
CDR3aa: CASSPSVPYEQYF

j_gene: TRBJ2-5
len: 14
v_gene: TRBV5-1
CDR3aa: CASSPGTSGGPQYF

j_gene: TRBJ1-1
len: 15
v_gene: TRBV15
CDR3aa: CATSREETQNTEAFF

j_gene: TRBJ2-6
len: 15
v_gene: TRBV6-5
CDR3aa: CASSQTGPGANVLTF

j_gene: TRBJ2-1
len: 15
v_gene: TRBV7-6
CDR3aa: CASSKGRGIYNEQFF

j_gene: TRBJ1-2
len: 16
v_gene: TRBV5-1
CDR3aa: CASSSLPRGPNYGYTF

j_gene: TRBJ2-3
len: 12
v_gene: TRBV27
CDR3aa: CASSSPSDTQYF

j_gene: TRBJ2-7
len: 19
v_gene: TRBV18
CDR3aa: CASSTRVQGASTRSYEQYF

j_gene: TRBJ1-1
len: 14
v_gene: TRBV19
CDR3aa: CASSTTADRMAAFF

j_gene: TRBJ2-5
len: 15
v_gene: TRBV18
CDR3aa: CASSPLWGTEETQYF

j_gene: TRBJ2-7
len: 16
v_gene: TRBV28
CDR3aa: CASRPLVGTGLYEQYF

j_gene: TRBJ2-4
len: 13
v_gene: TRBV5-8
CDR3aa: CASSLGQGNIQYF

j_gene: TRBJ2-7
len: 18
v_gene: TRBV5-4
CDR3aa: CASSPGLAGALLPYEQYF

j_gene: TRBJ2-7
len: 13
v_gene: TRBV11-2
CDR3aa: CASSETGAYEQYF

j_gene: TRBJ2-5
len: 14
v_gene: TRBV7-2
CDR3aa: CASSLGGQRETQYF

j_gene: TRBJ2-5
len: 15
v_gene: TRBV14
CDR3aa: CASSPSQVPMETQYF

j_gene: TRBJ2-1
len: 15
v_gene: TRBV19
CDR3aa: CASSTRDRGLGEQFF

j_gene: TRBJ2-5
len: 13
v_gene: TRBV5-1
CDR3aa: CASSTGQRETQYF

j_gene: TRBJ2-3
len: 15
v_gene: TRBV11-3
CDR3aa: CASSLGRGGTDTQYF

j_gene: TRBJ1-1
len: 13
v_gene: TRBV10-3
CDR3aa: CAISEPPPREAFF

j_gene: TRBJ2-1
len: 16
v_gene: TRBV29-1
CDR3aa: CSVENRTGVLYNEQFF

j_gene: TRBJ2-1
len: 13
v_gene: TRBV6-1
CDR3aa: CASRRQGDNEQFF

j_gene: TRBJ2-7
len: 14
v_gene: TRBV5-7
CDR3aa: CASSFGQGAHEQYF

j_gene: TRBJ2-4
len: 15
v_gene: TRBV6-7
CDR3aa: CASRNESLAKNIQYF

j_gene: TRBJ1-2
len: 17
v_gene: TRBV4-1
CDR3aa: CASSQVPGDRGLYGYTF

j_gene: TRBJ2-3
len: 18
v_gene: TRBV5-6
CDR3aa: CASSPGLAGGPGYGTQYF

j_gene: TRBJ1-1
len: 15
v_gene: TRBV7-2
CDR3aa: CASSFKTGGSSEAFF

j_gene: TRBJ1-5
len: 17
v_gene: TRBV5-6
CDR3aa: CASSKWDRGPGNQPQHF

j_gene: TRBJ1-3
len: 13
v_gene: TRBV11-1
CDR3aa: CASSSSSGNTIYF

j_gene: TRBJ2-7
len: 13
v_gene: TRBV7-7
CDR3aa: CASSFSLSYEQYF

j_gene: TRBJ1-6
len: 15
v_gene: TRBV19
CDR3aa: CASSIMTEYNSPLHF